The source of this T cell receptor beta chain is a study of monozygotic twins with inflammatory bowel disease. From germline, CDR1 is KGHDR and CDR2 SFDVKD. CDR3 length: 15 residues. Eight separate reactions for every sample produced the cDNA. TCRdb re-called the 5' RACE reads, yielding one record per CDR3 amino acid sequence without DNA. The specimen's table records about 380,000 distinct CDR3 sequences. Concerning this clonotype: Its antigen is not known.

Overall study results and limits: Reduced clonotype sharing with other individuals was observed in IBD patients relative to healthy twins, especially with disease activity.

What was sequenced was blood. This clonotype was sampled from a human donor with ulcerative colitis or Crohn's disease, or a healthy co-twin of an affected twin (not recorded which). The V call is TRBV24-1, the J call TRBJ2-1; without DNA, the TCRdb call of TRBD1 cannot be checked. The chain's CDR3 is CATSDPGTGTNEQFF.